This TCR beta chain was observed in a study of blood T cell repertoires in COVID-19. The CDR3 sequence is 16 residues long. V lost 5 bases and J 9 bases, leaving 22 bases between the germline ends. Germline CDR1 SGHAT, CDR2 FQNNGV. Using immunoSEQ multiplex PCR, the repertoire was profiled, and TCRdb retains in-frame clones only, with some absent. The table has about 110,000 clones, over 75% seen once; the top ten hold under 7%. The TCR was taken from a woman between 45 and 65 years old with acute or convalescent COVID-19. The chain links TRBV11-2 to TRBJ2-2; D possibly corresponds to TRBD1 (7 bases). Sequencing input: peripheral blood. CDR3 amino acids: CASSPGGGAVGWELFF. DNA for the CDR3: TGTGCCAGCAGCCCCGGAGGGGGCGCGGTAGGGTGGGAGCTGTTTTTT.